The next 29 T cell receptor beta chains were all read from a single sample in a study of T cell repertoires in cytomegalovirus infection. Using its own MiXCR run on the reads, TCRdb lists one record per CDR3 protein. Of around 350,000 distinct CDR3 sequences in the sample, approximately 18% were seen once. Source material: PBMCs. The origin of the receptors is a human donor in good health (CMV status not recorded). Some clones in this sample may be carry-over from other donors' samples.

This clonotype was found many times. V usage is TRBV20-1 and J usage is TRBJ2-5; 16 bases fit TRBD2. There are 17 residues in the CDR3. Germline V gene data show CDR1 as DFQATT and CDR2 as SNEGSKA (reference sequence). After removal of 3 bases from V and 2 bases from J, the junction contained 6 bases not matched to a gene. The CDR3 region is CSASGTSGRVGQETQYF. CDR3 DNA: TGCAGTGCTAGCGGGACTAGCGGGAGGGTTGGGCAAGAGACCCAGTACTTC.

This clonotype has just a few counts. The chain has TRBV7-2 and TRBJ2-3; 11 nucleotides align to TRBD2. With V trimmed by 1 base and J by 6 bases, 3 bases remained unmatched. CDR1 and CDR2 from the germline V gene are SGHTA and FQGNSA. This CDR3 is 15 amino acids long. DNA for the CDR3: TGTGCCAGCAGCTTAGGGACTAGCGGGTGGGATACGCAGTATTTT. It translates to CASSLGTSGWDTQYF.

The table lists this clonotype with many counts. The CDR3 nucleotides read TGTGCCAGCAGCCAAATCCCACCTACAGGCTATGGCTACACCTTC. Amino acid sequence: CASSQIPPTGYGYTF. V gene TRBV7-9 combines with J gene TRBJ1-2, with a weak D call TRBD1 (5 bases). This CDR3 has 15 amino acids. V gave up 5 bases and J gave up 4 bases, with 17 bases separating them. Germline CDR1 SEHNR, CDR2 FQNEAQ (reference sequence). The whole variable domain, remainder taken from reference TRBV7-9 and TRBJ1-2, is DTGVSQNPRHKITKRGQNVTFRCDPISEHNRLYWYRQTLGQGPEFLTYFQNEAQLEKSRLLSDRFSAERPKGSFSTLEIQRTEQGDSAMYLCASSQIPPTGYGYTFGSGTRLTVV.

The CDR3 region is CSAMAREKLFF. As DNA, the CDR3 is TGCAGTGCTATGGCCCGTGAAAAACTGTTTTTT. V and J are TRBV20-1 and TRBJ1-4; no reliable D call. Trimming left V 4 bases short and J 7 bases short, with 7 bases between. CDR1 and CDR2 from the germline V gene are DFQATT and SNEGSKA (reference sequence). This CDR3 comprises 11 residues.

The CDR3 DNA reads as TGTGCCAGCTGGAAGGGGGGCAGAAGAGGCTACACCTTC. Its protein is CASWKGGRRGYTF. This rearrangement joins TRBV6-6 to TRBJ1-2; possible D gene TRBD1, 6 bases. The length of the CDR3 is 13 residues. From germline, CDR1 is MNHNY and CDR2 SVGAGI (reference sequence). Trimming removed 8 bases at V and 8 bases at J, with 18 bases between.

This clonotype was picked up many times. The chain recombines TRBV28 with TRBJ1-3; D may be TRBD1 (6 bases). The V gene's germline CDR1 is MDHEN and CDR2 SYDVKM. Between the trimmed V and J ends, which lost 5 bases and 8 bases, there was a span of 16 bases. The CDR3 sequence is 14 residues long. CDR3 region: CASSDTGIGDTIYF. CDR3 nucleotides: TGTGCCAGCAGTGACACAGGGATAGGAGACACCATATATTTT.

In its sample, this clonotype was seen a few times. V and J are TRBV6-1 and TRBJ2-3; D unresolved. V lost 10 bases and J lost 2, with 13 bases in between. Per the germline V gene, CDR1 is MNHNS and CDR2 is SASEGT. There are 13 residues in the CDR3. CDR3 amino acids: CATDRGDTDTQYF. The CDR3 coding sequence is TGTGCCACCGACCGCGGCGACACAGATACGCAGTATTTT.

The rearrangement uses TRBV25-1 and TRBJ2-5; D not certain. The CDR3 is 13 residues long. Trimming took 7 bases from V and 4 from J, leaving 13 bases between them. Germline CDR1 is MGHDK and CDR2 is SYGVNS. CDR3 sequence: CASTAGWVETQYF. The CDR3 coding sequence is TGTGCCAGCACGGCCGGATGGGTAGAGACCCAGTACTTC.

The table lists this clonotype with a few counts. The chain uses TRBV11-2 and TRBJ2-4; 9 positions agree with TRBD2. Germline-derived CDR1 and CDR2 are SGHAT and FQNNGV. The ends lost 4 bases at V and 6 bases at J; junction bases unmatched: 4. The CDR3 contains 14 residues. The CDR3 sequence is CASSSNSGGNIQYF. The CDR3 DNA is TGTGCCAGCAGCTCTAATAGCGGGGGAAACATTCAGTACTTC.

This clonotype was observed a single time. A much more abundant neighbour one base away suggests this may be a read error. The V and J genes are TRBV20-1 and TRBJ2-3, with 8 bases that match TRBD2. The CDR3 sequence is 15 residues long. Germline V lookup: CDR1 DFQATT, CDR2 SNEGSKA (reference sequence). V was pared by 1 base and J by 6 bases, with 9 bases of the junction left unmatched. The CDR3 sequence: CSARVAGPGIDTQYF. Here the CDR3 DNA reads TGCAGTGCTAGAGTAGCGGGGCCGGGGATCGATACGCAGTATTTT.

This clonotype was counted a few times. The V call is TRBV18, the J call TRBJ2-3; D possibly corresponds to TRBD2 (5 bases). V lost 2 bases, J lost 9 bases, and 15 bases lay in between. Germline V gene data show CDR1 as KGHSH and CDR2 as LQKENI. The CDR3 has 14 amino acids. The CDR3, as DNA: TGTGCCAGCTCACCAGGGGTGGCCCCGGGGACGCAGTATTTT. Protein sequence: CASSPGVAPGTQYF. Drawing the rest from reference TRBV18 and TRBJ2-3, the complete variable domain is NAGVMQNPRHLVRRRGQEARLRCSPMKGHSHVYWYRQLPEEGLKFMVYLQKENIIDESGMPKERFSAEFPKEGPSILRIQQVVRGDSAAYFCASSPGVAPGTQYFGPGTRLTVL.

Note on this clonotype: A clone one base away is much larger, so this may be a read error. The genes are TRBV11-2 and TRBJ1-3; D not certain. Germline CDR1 is SGHAT and CDR2 is FQNNGV. This CDR3 has 16 residues. V was trimmed by 1 base and J by 2 bases, leaving 12 bases between them. CDR3 DNA sequence: TGTGCCAGCAGCTTAGTGTATCGACGAACTGGAAACACCATATATTTT. It is translated as CASSLVYRRTGNTIYF.

This clonotype was counted at least ten times. The V call is TRBV6-1, the J call TRBJ1-2, with D possibly TRBD1 on 6 matching bases. Trimming took 6 bases from V and 2 from J, leaving 13 bases between them. The germline gives CDR1 MNHNS, CDR2 SASEGT. The CDR3 spans 14 residues. The CDR3 protein is CASSPTGQNYGYTF. The CDR3 DNA sequence: TGTGCCAGCAGCCCAACCGGACAGAACTATGGCTACACCTTC.

CDR3 coding DNA: TGTGCCAGCAGTAGAGGGACTATCAACAATGAGCAGTTCTTC. It specifies CASSRGTINNEQFF. This chain joins TRBV6-5 and TRBJ2-1; 7 nucleotides agree with TRBD2. J was trimmed by 5 bases and V by 5 bases; bases with no gene match: 6. CDR3 length equals 14 residues. The germline CDR1 and CDR2 sequences are MNHEY and SVGAGI.

This clonotype has ten or more counts. The chain recombines TRBV7-2 with TRBJ2-7; perhaps TRBD1 as D (5 bases). This CDR3 has 15 amino acids. Germline V CDR1 and CDR2: SGHTA, FQGNSA. Trimming took off 5 bases at V and 1 base at J, with 15 bases between the two ends. Here the CDR3 DNA reads TGTGCCAGCAGCCGCCTCCAGGGCTTATCCTACGAGCAGTACTTC. This sequence encodes CASSRLQGLSYEQYF.

This rearrangement joins TRBV20-1 to TRBJ1-1; weak D call: TRBD1 (5 bases). Germline V gene lookup returns CDR1 DFQATT and CDR2 SNEGSKA (reference sequence). This CDR3 is built from 14 residues. V dropped 0 bases and J dropped 7 bases, with 15 bases sitting between them. The CDR3 is CSARDPRGQGEAFF. In DNA form, the CDR3 reads TGCAGTGCTAGAGACCCCCGAGGGCAGGGTGAAGCTTTCTTT.

This clonotype was recorded at least ten times. The V gene is TRBV7-2, the J gene TRBJ2-7; D perhaps matches TRBD2 (5 bases). The CDR3 extends over 13 amino acids. CDR1 is SGHTA and CDR2 is FQGNSA in the germline V gene. The germline V and J ends were trimmed by 6 bases and 2 bases, with 11 bases remaining between them. In DNA form, the CDR3 reads TGTGCCAGCAGGGTAAGCGGAGCCTACGAGCAGTACTTC. Protein product: CASRVSGAYEQYF.

V gene TRBV5-4 combines with J gene TRBJ2-1, with 11 bases matching TRBD2. V gave up 0 bases and J gave up 2 bases; unmatched junction bases: 1. CDR3 length: 16 amino acids. Germline CDR1 and CDR2: SGHNT and YYREEE (reference sequence). The CDR3 DNA is TGTGCCAGCAGCTTGGCTAGCGGGGGGCCCTACAATGAGCAGTTCTTC. Translated, it gives CASSLASGGPYNEQFF.

This clonotype was observed a handful of times. A much larger clone is a single base away; this may be a read error. V gene TRBV6-5 combines with J gene TRBJ2-5; TRBD2 matches at 11 bases. This CDR3 is built from 13 residues. V shed 6 bases and J 5 bases; nucleotides not matched to a gene: 2. CDR1 is MNHEY, CDR2 SVGAGI, per germline. The CDR3 spells CASRLAGAETQYF. The CDR3 DNA is TGTGCCAGCAGACTAGCGGGAGCGGAGACCCAGTACTTC.

This clonotype turned up a few times. The chain recombines TRBV29-1 with TRBJ2-1; a weak D match, TRBD2 (6 bases). Trimming pared 4 bases from V and 6 bases from J, leaving 16 bases between. Germline CDR1 and CDR2: SQVTM and ANQGSEA. This CDR3 has 14 residues. CDR3 region: CSVGPRGGFNEQFF. CDR3 sequence (DNA): TGCAGCGTTGGTCCCCGTGGGGGGTTCAATGAGCAGTTCTTC.

This clonotype was observed many times. The V and J genes are TRBV4-1 and TRBJ2-5; 7 nucleotides agree with TRBD1. The CDR3 consists of 15 residues. The germline V gene has CDR1 MGHRA and CDR2 YSYEKL. Trimming cost V 4 bases and J 7 bases; bases outside gene matches: 12. The CDR3 loop reads CASSPVKTGPATQYF. The CDR3 DNA follows: TGCGCCAGCAGCCCCGTAAAGACAGGGCCGGCGACCCAGTACTTC.

This clonotype showed up just a few times. A single base separates this from a much larger clone, so it may be a read error. The V call is TRBV7-9, the J call TRBJ2-7; D remains unclear. V was trimmed by 5 bases and J by 1 base, leaving 6 bases between them. This CDR3 has 12 residues. The germline gives CDR1 SEHNR, CDR2 FQNEAQ (reference sequence). The CDR3 protein is CASSPWSYEQYF. The CDR3 DNA reads TGTGCCAGCAGCCCGTGGTCCTACGAGCAGTACTTC. Full variable domain (outside the CDR3, taken from reference TRBV7-9 and TRBJ2-7): DTGVSQNPRHKITKRGQNVTFRCDPISEHNRLYWYRQTLGQGPEFLTYFQNEAQLEKSRLLSDRFSAERPKGSFSTLEIQRTEQGDSAMYLCASSPWSYEQYFGPGTRLTVT.

Many counts were recorded for this clonotype. The chain links TRBV20-1 to TRBJ2-2; D possibly corresponds to TRBD1 (5 bases). V lost 5 bases and J 0 bases, leaving 22 bases between the germline ends. CDR1 is DFQATT and CDR2 is SNEGSKA in the germline V gene (reference sequence). The CDR3 is made up of 18 amino acids. The CDR3 coding sequence is TGCAGTGCTCGACTCGATATCTCGGACATCGCGAACACCGGGGAGCTGTTTTTT. Protein product: CSARLDISDIANTGELFF.

Concerning this clonotype: A much larger clone differs by one base, so this may be a read error. V and J are TRBV7-2 and TRBJ2-1; D not resolved. This CDR3 region has 15 residues. Germline V gene lookup returns CDR1 SGHTA and CDR2 FQGNSA. The chain's CDR3 is CASSLAGFSYYEQFF. In DNA, the CDR3 is TGTGCCAGCAGCTTAGCGGGGTTCTCCTACTATGAGCAGTTCTTC.

This clonotype was seen many times. This chain connects TRBV7-2 to TRBJ1-2; D remains unclear. The germline CDR1 and CDR2 sequences are SGHTA and FQGNSA. Trimming pared 3 bases from V and 4 bases from J, leaving 12 bases between. The length of the CDR3 is 14 residues. The CDR3 sequence: CASSLRFPGYGYTF. CDR3 coding DNA: TGTGCCAGCAGCTTGAGGTTTCCCGGCTATGGCTACACCTTC.

This clonotype has at least ten counts. The rearrangement joins TRBV11-1 to TRBJ2-1; D is undetermined. Trimming stripped 3 bases from V and 8 bases from J, with 8 bases between. Germline lookup yields CDR1 SGHAT and CDR2 FQDESV (reference sequence). The CDR3 covers 12 residues. The CDR3 nucleotides read TGTGCCAGCAGCTTGGAAGGGCATGAGCAGTTCTTC. This sequence encodes CASSLEGHEQFF.

This clonotype came up a few times. This chain links TRBV7-9 with TRBJ1-3; the D is unclear. This CDR3 region has 14 residues. Trimming pared 2 bases from V and 0 bases from J, leaving 5 bases between. Germline V gene data show CDR1 as SEHNR and CDR2 as FQNEAQ (reference sequence). CDR3 region: CASSLQNSGNTIYF. In DNA, the CDR3 is TGTGCCAGCAGCTTACAGAACTCTGGAAACACCATATATTTT.

This clonotype was seen only a few times. V usage is TRBV6-2 or TRBV6-3 and J usage is TRBJ2-5; 7 positions agree with TRBD1. Germline CDR1 and CDR2: MNHEY and SVGEGT. Losses at the gene ends were 0 bases for V and 1 base for J; bases not matched to a gene: 2. This CDR3 spans 15 amino acids. CDR3 residues: CASSYSRGRQETQYF. The CDR3 coding sequence is TGTGCCAGCAGTTACTCGAGGGGGCGCCAAGAGACCCAGTACTTC.

This clonotype has more than one count but fewer than ten. This chain connects TRBV7-9 to TRBJ2-7; D is perhaps TRBD1 or TRBD2 (5 bases each). Germline values: CDR1 SEHNR, CDR2 FQNEAQ (reference sequence). This CDR3 region has 14 residues. Trimming left V 5 bases short and J 4 bases short, with 15 bases between. The CDR3 sequence is CASSELGTGYEQYF. In DNA, the CDR3 is TGTGCCAGCAGCGAACTAGGGACCGGGTACGAGCAGTACTTC.